Below are 18 T cell receptor beta chains sequenced from a single sample in a study of blood T cell repertoires in COVID-19. The data were produced by immunoSEQ multiplex PCR, yet TCRdb's version contains in-frame clones alone and is incomplete. The sample comprises 270,000 or so clones, under 95% of which are singletons, and 2.5% to 3% rests with the top ten. The sample taken for sequencing was PBMCs or T cells enriched from blood (not recorded which). The origin of the receptors is a man in his forties or fifties who had been exposed to COVID-19.

This clone was counted between two and nine times. The chain combines TRBV5-6 with TRBJ1-1; no definite D call. CDR1 is SGHDT, CDR2 YYEEEE, per germline. V lost 0 bases to trimming and J lost 1 base, with 7 bases between them. This CDR3 region has 14 residues. The CDR3 loop reads CASSLVSGNTEAFF. The CDR3 DNA reads TGTGCCAGCAGCTTGGTCTCCGGGAACACTGAAGCTTTCTTT. The variable domain in full, completed from reference TRBV5-6 and TRBJ1-1, reads DAGVTQSPTHLIKTRGQQVTLRCSPKSGHDTVSWYQQALGQGPQFIFQYYEEEERQRGNFPDRFSGHQFPNYSSELNVNALLLGDSALYLCASSLVSGNTEAFFGQGTRLTVV.

V usage is TRBV18 and J usage is TRBJ1-6, with a tentative D call TRBD1 (5 bases). CDR3 length: 15 residues. Germline values: CDR1 KGHSH, CDR2 LQKENI. Trimming shortened V by 3 bases and J by 6 bases, and 12 bases separated the two germline ends. The CDR3 sequence is CASSPVGGVNSPLHF. CDR3 coding DNA: TGTGCCAGCTCACCGGTCGGGGGGGTTAATTCACCCCTCCACTTT.

The CDR3 loop reads CASSLTGLNSPLHF. Written as DNA, the CDR3 is TGTGCCAGCAGCTTAACGGGGCTTAATTCACCCCTCCACTTT. V and J are TRBV7-3 and TRBJ1-6, with D perhaps TRBD1 (5 bases). CDR1 and CDR2 (germline): SGHTA, FQGTGA. The CDR3 totals 14 residues. V gave up 0 bases and J gave up 6 bases, with 6 bases separating them.

The table lists this clone with a count of one. Other DNA sequences in this sample translate to the same CDR3. The chain employs TRBV28 and TRBJ1-5; TRBD1 might be the D (6 bases). Germline-derived CDR1 and CDR2 are MDHEN and SYDVKM. The CDR3 spans 15 residues. V was pared by 2 bases and J by 1 base, with 9 bases between. In DNA, the CDR3 is TGTGCCAGCAGTTTACCCCAGGGGAGCAATCAGCCCCAGCATTTT. Protein sequence: CASSLPQGSNQPQHF.

The chain has TRBV11-3 and TRBJ2-1, with D possibly TRBD1 on 5 matching bases. Trimming shortened V by 5 bases and J by 6 bases, and 14 bases separated the two germline ends. Germline V gives CDR1 SGHNT, CDR2 YENEEA. The CDR3 loop spans 14 amino acids. In DNA, the CDR3 is TGTGCCAGCAGCCCCCGGACAAGACCCAATGAGCAGTTCTTC. Its protein product is CASSPRTRPNEQFF.

V gene TRBV28 combines with J gene TRBJ2-7; weak D call: TRBD1 (5 bases). Germline V gene lookup returns CDR1 MDHEN and CDR2 SYDVKM. Trimming pared 2 bases from V and 3 bases from J, leaving 8 bases between. The CDR3 runs to 13 residues. The CDR3 sequence: CASSLQGNYEQYF. Here the CDR3 DNA reads TGTGCCAGCAGTTTACAGGGAAACTACGAGCAGTACTTC.

The chain has TRBV6-4 and TRBJ2-6; no reliable D call. CDR3 length: 14 amino acids. Germline CDR1 reads MRHNA; CDR2 reads SNTAGT. V dropped 8 bases and J dropped 0 bases, with 8 bases sitting between them. CDR3 DNA: TGTGCCAGCGGGCAGTACTCTGGGGCCAACGTCCTGACTTTC. This sequence encodes CASGQYSGANVLTF.

The sample holds one count of this clone. V gene TRBV6-2 or TRBV6-3 combines with J gene TRBJ2-1, with D tentatively TRBD1 (6 bases). From germline, CDR1 is MNHEY and CDR2 SVGEGT. This CDR3 comprises 16 residues. V lost 5 bases, J lost 0 bases, and 14 bases lay in between. CDR3: CASSADRYRSYNEQFF. The CDR3 DNA reads TGTGCCAGCAGTGCTGACAGGTATCGCTCCTACAATGAGCAGTTCTTC.

The J gene is TRBJ1-4, the V gene TRBV2; 9 bases are shared with TRBD1. The CDR3 consists of 16 residues. CDR1 and CDR2 from the germline V gene are SNHLY and FYNNEI. V trimming: 6 bases; J trimming: 8 bases; junction bases outside the gene matches: 13. The CDR3 reads CASRHGKQGAREKLFF. The CDR3 coding sequence is TGTGCCAGCAGGCACGGGAAACAGGGGGCCCGGGAAAAACTGTTTTTT.

The chain recombines TRBV28 with TRBJ1-5; D is possibly TRBD1 (5 bases). V was trimmed by 3 bases and J by 0 bases, leaving 12 bases between them. This CDR3 has 16 residues. Germline CDR1 is MDHEN and CDR2 is SYDVKM. The CDR3 spells CASSFVQGYSNQPQHF. DNA of the CDR3: TGTGCCAGCAGTTTTGTCCAGGGCTATAGCAATCAGCCCCAGCATTTT. The full variable domain, rest sourced from reference TRBV28 and TRBJ1-5, is DVKVTQSSRYLVKRTGEKVFLECVQDMDHENMFWYRQDPGLGLRLIYFSYDVKMKEKGDIPEGYSVSREKKERFSLILESASTNQTSMYLCASSFVQGYSNQPQHFGDGTRLSIL.

The rearrangement joins TRBV5-1 to TRBJ2-2; 8 bases match TRBD1. V was clipped by 5 bases and J by 0 bases; unmatched bases: 3. Germline V gene data show CDR1 as SGHRS and CDR2 as YFSETQ. CDR3 length: 15 amino acids. The CDR3 loop is CASSRQGTNTGELFF. CDR3 coding DNA: TGCGCCAGCAGTCGACAGGGGACGAACACCGGGGAGCTGTTTTTT.

The J gene is TRBJ2-5, the V gene TRBV7-2, with TRBD1 matching over 7 bases. The CDR3 has 13 amino acids. V trimming: 6 bases; J trimming: 5 bases; junction bases outside the gene matches: 6. From germline, CDR1 is SGHTA and CDR2 FQGNSA. The CDR3, as DNA: TGTGCCAGCAGGACAGGGCCAGGGGAGACCCAGTACTTC. This codes for CASRTGPGETQYF.

J is TRBJ1-1 and V is TRBV6-5, with unresolved D. With 4 bases removed from V and 4 bases from J, the gap between germline ends came to 16 bases. The CDR3 loop spans 15 amino acids. Per the germline V gene, CDR1 is MNHEY and CDR2 is SVGAGI. CDR3 nucleotide sequence: TGTGCCAGCAGTTTGGACCCGGGGATGAGCACTGAAGCTTTCTTT. As protein: CASSLDPGMSTEAFF.

The genes are TRBV28 and TRBJ2-5; 12 bases line up with TRBD2. CDR3 length: 15 residues. CDR1 is MDHEN, CDR2 SYDVKM, per germline. J gave up 3 bases and V 6 bases, and 5 bases lay outside the gene matches. CDR3 amino acids: CASSTLAGGEETQYF. CDR3 coding DNA: TGTGCCAGCAGCACCCTAGCGGGAGGGGAAGAGACCCAGTACTTC. The variable domain in full, completed from reference TRBV28 and TRBJ2-5, reads DVKVTQSSRYLVKRTGEKVFLECVQDMDHENMFWYRQDPGLGLRLIYFSYDVKMKEKGDIPEGYSVSREKKERFSLILESASTNQTSMYLCASSTLAGGEETQYFGPGTRLLVL.

The J gene is TRBJ2-1, the V gene TRBV5-1; 13 nucleotides match TRBD2. CDR1 is SGHRS, CDR2 YFSETQ, per germline. This CDR3 has 17 residues. V lost 0 bases, J lost 9 bases, and 9 bases stayed unmatched. The CDR3 loop reads CASSLGTSGRVYGEQFF. CDR3 in DNA: TGCGCCAGCAGCTTGGGGACTAGCGGGAGAGTCTACGGTGAGCAGTTCTTC.

The chain joins TRBV10-3 to TRBJ2-1, with TRBD2 identical over 12 bases. Per germline, CDR1 ENHRY and CDR2 SYGVKD. The J segment lost 7 bases and the V segment lost 6 bases, leaving 7 bases of the junction unmatched. The CDR3 has 15 amino acids. The CDR3 DNA is TGTGCCATCAGACCTCTAGCGGGAGGGCCTAATGAGCAGTTCTTC. It encodes CAIRPLAGGPNEQFF.

The chain links TRBV11-3 to TRBJ2-3; 8 positions match TRBD2. The CDR3 length is 15 residues. Germline V CDR1 and CDR2: SGHNT, YENEEA. V gave up 1 base and J gave up 6 bases; unmatched junction bases: 6. The CDR3 DNA reads TGTGCCAGCAGCTTAGCGGGAGGGGAATGGGATACGCAGTATTTT. It yields the protein CASSLAGGEWDTQYF.

The chain carries TRBV28 and TRBJ2-7; 12 bases line up with TRBD1. V gave up 5 bases and J gave up 2 bases; unmatched junction bases: 4. This CDR3 is 15 amino acids long. Germline CDR1 is MDHEN and CDR2 is SYDVKM. This CDR3 reads CASSRDRGRTYEQYF. In nucleotides, the CDR3 is TGTGCCAGCAGTCGGGACAGGGGGCGAACCTACGAGCAGTACTTC.